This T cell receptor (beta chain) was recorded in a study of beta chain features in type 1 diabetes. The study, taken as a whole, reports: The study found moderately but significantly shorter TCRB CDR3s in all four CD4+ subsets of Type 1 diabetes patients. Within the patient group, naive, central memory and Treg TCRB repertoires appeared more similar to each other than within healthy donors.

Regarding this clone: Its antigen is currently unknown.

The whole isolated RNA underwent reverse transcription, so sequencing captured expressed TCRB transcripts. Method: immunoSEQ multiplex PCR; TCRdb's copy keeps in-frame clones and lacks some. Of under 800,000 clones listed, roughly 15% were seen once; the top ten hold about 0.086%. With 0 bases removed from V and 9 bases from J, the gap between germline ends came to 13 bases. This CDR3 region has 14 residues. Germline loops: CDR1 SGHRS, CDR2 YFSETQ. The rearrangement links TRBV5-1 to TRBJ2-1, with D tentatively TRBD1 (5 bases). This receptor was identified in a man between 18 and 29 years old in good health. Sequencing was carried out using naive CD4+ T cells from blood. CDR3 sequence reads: CASSLVKTVPEQFF. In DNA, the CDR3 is TGCGCCAGCAGCTTGGTAAAGACAGTGCCTGAGCAGTTCTTC.